These 22 T cell receptor beta chains were all obtained from the same sample, sequenced in a study of shared clonotypes between healthy human individuals. Measured with immunoSEQ multiplex PCR; TCRdb has only the in-frame clones, and not every one. The sample contains about 2,500,000 clones, over 85% of which appear only once. The sequenced sample consisted of naive CD4+ T cells sorted from blood. Subset denoted: CD45RA+ positively selected. Receptors were obtained from a man younger than 30 in good health.

The gene calls are TRBV5-4 and TRBJ1-3; D unclear. The CDR3 runs 15 residues. CDR1 SGHNT and CDR2 YYREEE come from the germline V gene (reference sequence). V was cut by 5 bases and J by 4 bases, with 16 bases left in between. The CDR3 region is CASSPGVVTGNTIYF. The CDR3 bases are TGTGCCAGCAGTCCTGGGGTTGTGACCGGAAACACCATATATTTT.

The genes are TRBV5-1 and TRBJ1-6; no firm D call. This CDR3 is 15 amino acids long. Germline CDR1 and CDR2: SGHRS and YFSETQ. V gave up 4 bases and J gave up 10 bases, with 18 bases separating them. CDR3 in amino acids: CASSPSLGKGSPLHF. The CDR3 DNA follows: TGCGCCAGCAGCCCCAGCCTGGGAAAAGGATCACCCCTCCACTTT.

The chain combines TRBV10-2 with TRBJ1-6; D not certain. Germline loops: CDR1 WSHSY, CDR2 SAAADI. V was shortened by 7 bases and J by 0 bases, with 13 bases between the two germline ends. The CDR3 length is 16 residues. CDR3 nucleotide sequence: TGCGCCAGCACCCCCTCGAGGAGCTCCTATAATTCACCCCTCCACTTT. Protein product: CASTPSRSSYNSPLHF.

V gene TRBV11-2 combines with J gene TRBJ2-3; 7 nucleotides line up with TRBD1. CDR1 is SGHAT and CDR2 is FQNNGV in the germline V gene. The length of the CDR3 is 16 residues. The trim removed 4 bases at V and 2 bases at J, leaving 9 bases unmatched. The CDR3 loop is CASSWNRGQVTDTQYF. CDR3 bases: TGTGCCAGCAGCTGGAACAGGGGCCAGGTCACAGATACGCAGTATTTT.

The CDR3 nucleotides are TGTGCCAGCAGTGAAGGCTTCAGCTCTGGAAACACCATATATTTT. Protein: CASSEGFSSGNTIYF. The chain is built from TRBV2 and TRBJ1-3; D is ambiguous. With 1 base removed from V and 0 bases from J, the gap between germline ends came to 7 bases. Germline CDR1 and CDR2: SNHLY and FYNNEI. The CDR3 sequence is 15 residues long. Full variable domain (missing parts from reference TRBV2 and TRBJ1-3): EPEVTQTPSHQVTQMGQEVILRCVPISNHLYFYWYRQILGQKVEFLVSFYNNEISEKSEIFDDQFSVERPDGSNFTLKIRSTKLEDSAMYFCASSEGFSSGNTIYFGEGSWLTVV.

The chain combines TRBV15 with TRBJ2-2; 7 bases are a match to TRBD1. CDR3 length equals 22 residues. Trimming took 0 bases from V and 7 from J; bases not matched to a gene: 26. The germline gives CDR1 LNHNV, CDR2 YYDKDF (reference sequence). The CDR3 nucleotides read TGTGCCACCAGCAGAGATAGTTTGGGCTCCCACCCGGGACAGCGCTATTACGGGGAGCTGTTTTTT. Protein sequence: CATSRDSLGSHPGQRYYGELFF.

A remark on this clone: Different DNA sequences within this sample yield the same CDR3. The chain links TRBV5-6 to TRBJ2-2; tentative D call: TRBD1 (6 bases). In germline, CDR1 is SGHDT, CDR2 YYEEEE. The ends were cut back, 3 bases at V and 4 bases at J, with 13 bases in the middle. This CDR3 region has 15 residues. The CDR3 DNA follows: TGTGCCAGCAGCTCAACAGGGACCGGCACCGGGGAGCTGTTTTTT. This translates into CASSSTGTGTGELFF. Full variable domain (rest looked up from reference TRBV5-6 and TRBJ2-2): DAGVTQSPTHLIKTRGQQVTLRCSPKSGHDTVSWYQQALGQGPQFIFQYYEEEERQRGNFPDRFSGHQFPNYSSELNVNALLLGDSALYLCASSSTGTGTGELFFGEGSRLTVL.

DNA for the CDR3: TGTGCCAGCAGTGACGGTCAGGGTTGGGGTTCACCCCTCCACTTT. Amino acids: CASSDGQGWGSPLHF. The V and J genes are TRBV6-1 and TRBJ1-6; tentatively, D is TRBD1 (5 bases). V lost 3 bases and J 9 bases, leaving 15 bases between the germline ends. The CDR3 extends over 15 amino acids. Per the germline V gene, CDR1 is MNHNS and CDR2 is SASEGT.

The chain uses TRBV6-6 and TRBJ2-3, with 8 bases identical to TRBD2. From germline, CDR1 is MNHNY and CDR2 SVGAGI (reference sequence). V was pared by 7 bases and J by 6 bases, with 9 bases of the junction left unmatched. CDR3 length: 14 residues. CDR3 amino acids: CASNPASGSDTQYF. The CDR3 nucleotides read TGTGCCAGCAACCCCGCGAGCGGGAGTGATACGCAGTATTTT.

The chain links TRBV7-2 to TRBJ2-5; D not resolved. This CDR3 has 14 residues. V was shortened by 2 bases and J by 4 bases, with 11 bases between the two germline ends. Germline V gives CDR1 SGHTA, CDR2 FQGNSA. CDR3 DNA sequence: TGTGCCAGCAGCTTAAACGGGTTTGGAGAGACCCAGTACTTC. Encoded protein: CASSLNGFGETQYF.

The chain carries TRBV7-2 and TRBJ2-7, with 13 bases fitting TRBD2. Losses at the gene ends were 3 bases for V and 0 bases for J; bases not matched to a gene: 2. From germline, CDR1 is SGHTA and CDR2 FQGNSA. The CDR3 loop spans 16 amino acids. This chain's CDR3 is CASSLGLAGTSYEQYF. The CDR3 region has the DNA TGTGCCAGCAGCTTGGGACTAGCGGGAACCTCCTACGAGCAGTACTTC.

The chain uses TRBV28 and TRBJ2-5; 7 nucleotides agree with TRBD2. The CDR3 extends over 15 amino acids. The germline V gene encodes CDR1 MDHEN and CDR2 SYDVKM. The V segment lost 4 bases and the J segment 2 bases; nucleotides outside the gene matches: 7. CDR3 sequence: CASSSAGRGQETQYF. CDR3 DNA sequence: TGTGCCAGCAGTTCTGCCGGGCGGGGGCAAGAGACCCAGTACTTC.

CDR3 in amino acids: CASSTSRDRNSPLHF. DNA for the CDR3: TGCGCCAGCAGCACATCCCGGGACAGAAATTCACCCCTCCACTTT. The chain links TRBV5-1 to TRBJ1-6; 7 bases line up with TRBD1. This CDR3 has 15 amino acids. CDR1 is SGHRS, CDR2 YFSETQ, per germline. V trimming: 4 bases; J trimming: 7 bases; junction bases outside the gene matches: 8.

The V gene is TRBV5-6, the J gene TRBJ2-5, with D unclear. Trimming removed 0 bases at V and 1 base at J, with 7 bases between. Germline CDR1 is SGHDT and CDR2 is YYEEEE. This CDR3 has 14 residues. CDR3 loop: CASSLGQRQETQYF. The CDR3 DNA is TGTGCCAGCAGCTTGGGGCAGCGCCAAGAGACCCAGTACTTC.

Concerning this clone: This CDR3 is also generated by other DNA sequences in the sample. The chain employs TRBV19 and TRBJ2-5; 11 nucleotides match TRBD2. J lost 1 base, V lost 2 bases, and 0 bases had no gene match. The CDR3 totals 15 residues. Per germline, CDR1 LNHDA and CDR2 SQIVND (reference sequence). The CDR3 DNA follows: TGTGCCAGTAGTATACTAGCGGGGGGCCAAGAGACCCAGTACTTC. Amino acids: CASSILAGGQETQYF.

As to this clone: The identical CDR3 is also encoded by other nucleotide sequences in the sample. The J gene is TRBJ2-2, the V gene TRBV4-3; D is uncertain. Germline V gives CDR1 LGHNA, CDR2 YSLEER. The ends were cut back, 4 bases at V and 0 bases at J, with 3 bases in the middle. This CDR3 spans 13 amino acids. CDR3 coding DNA: TGCGCCAGCAGCCGATCGAACACCGGGGAGCTGTTTTTT. Translation gives CASSRSNTGELFF.

The chain carries TRBV6-1 and TRBJ1-2; D not resolved. V lost 0 bases, J lost 1 base, and 6 bases lay in between. The CDR3 is 14 amino acids. Germline V gene lookup returns CDR1 MNHNS and CDR2 SASEGT. The CDR3 reads CASSEAPRNYGYTF. In DNA, the CDR3 is TGTGCCAGCAGTGAAGCCCCACGTAACTATGGCTACACCTTC.

The chain links TRBV6-1 to TRBJ2-7, with D possibly TRBD2 on 6 matching bases. The CDR3 totals 14 residues. The germline V gene has CDR1 MNHNS and CDR2 SASEGT. The V gene lost 4 bases and the J gene lost 2 bases, with 12 bases spanning the gap. The CDR3 bases are TGTGCCAGCAGTGCCGAGGGAGGAGCCTACGAGCAGTACTTC. Its protein is CASSAEGGAYEQYF.

The V call is TRBV5-1, the J call TRBJ2-1; 15 bases match TRBD2. With 4 bases clipped from V and 8 bases from J, the junction kept 7 bases outside the gene matches. The V gene's germline CDR1 is SGHRS and CDR2 YFSETQ. The CDR3 is made up of 16 amino acids. As DNA, the CDR3 is TGCGCCAGCAGCATAAACGGACTAGCGGGAGGGGATGAGCAGTTCTTC. Its translation: CASSINGLAGGDEQFF.

The chain is built from TRBV6-6 and TRBJ2-5, with 8 bases aligning to TRBD1. Per the germline V gene, CDR1 is MNHNY and CDR2 is SVGAGI (reference sequence). V was clipped by 6 bases and J by 0 bases; unmatched bases: 6. CDR3 length equals 15 residues. The CDR3 DNA follows: TGTGCCAGCAGGCAGGGGGCAGGGTACCAAGAGACCCAGTACTTC. It specifies CASRQGAGYQETQYF.

V usage is TRBV5-1 and J usage is TRBJ1-4; D unresolved. Germline V gives CDR1 SGHRS, CDR2 YFSETQ. The CDR3 has 13 amino acids. V was shortened by 0 bases and J by 11 bases, with 11 bases between the two germline ends. The DNA for the CDR3 is TGCGCCAGCAGCTTGGAGGGCGCAGGCAAACTGTTTTTT. The encoded protein is CASSLEGAGKLFF.

The V gene is TRBV28, the J gene TRBJ1-2, with a possible D match to TRBD1 (6 bases). The germline V gene has CDR1 MDHEN and CDR2 SYDVKM. This CDR3 has 12 amino acids. V was shortened by 5 bases and J by 13 bases, with 17 bases between the two germline ends. CDR3 sequence (DNA): TGTGCCAGCAGTCTAAACCAGGGGCAGGGCACCTTC. It encodes CASSLNQGQGTF.